This TCR beta chain was recorded in a study of blood T cell repertoires in COVID-19. Assay: immunoSEQ multiplex PCR; the TCRdb copy retains only in-frame clones and omits some. The sample shows about 120,000 clones, over 75% of them seen only once. There are 15 residues in the CDR3. Looked up from germline, CDR1 is SGHAT and CDR2 is FQNNGV. The V and J ends lost 1 base and 6 bases respectively, with 13 bases between them. The count of this clone is one. Sequencing was performed on peripheral blood. The chain combines TRBV11-2 with TRBJ2-1; D is uncertain. This clonotype originated in a human donor with active COVID-19. The donor label of this sample is uncertain. This chain's CDR3 is CASSLGFSGPNEQFF. The CDR3 DNA follows: TGTGCCAGCAGCTTAGGCTTTTCGGGTCCCAATGAGCAGTTCTTC.